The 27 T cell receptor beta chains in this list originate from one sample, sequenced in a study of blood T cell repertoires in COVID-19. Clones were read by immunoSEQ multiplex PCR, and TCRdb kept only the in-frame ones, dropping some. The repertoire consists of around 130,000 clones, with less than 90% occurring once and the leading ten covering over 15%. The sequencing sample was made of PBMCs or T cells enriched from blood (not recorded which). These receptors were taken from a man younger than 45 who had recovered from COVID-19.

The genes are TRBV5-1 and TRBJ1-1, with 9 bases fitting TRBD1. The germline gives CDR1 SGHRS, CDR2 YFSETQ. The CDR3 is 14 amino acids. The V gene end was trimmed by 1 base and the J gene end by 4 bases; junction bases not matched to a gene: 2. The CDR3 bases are TGCGCCAGCAGCTTGACAGGGGGCGGCACTGAAGCTTTCTTT. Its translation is CASSLTGGGTEAFF.

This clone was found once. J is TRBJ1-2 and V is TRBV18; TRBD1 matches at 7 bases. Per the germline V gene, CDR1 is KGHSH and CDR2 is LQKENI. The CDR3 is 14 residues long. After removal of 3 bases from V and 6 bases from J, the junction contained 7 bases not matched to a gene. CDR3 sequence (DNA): TGTGCCAGCTCACCGACAGGGTTCGGGGATGGCTACACCTTC. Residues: CASSPTGFGDGYTF.

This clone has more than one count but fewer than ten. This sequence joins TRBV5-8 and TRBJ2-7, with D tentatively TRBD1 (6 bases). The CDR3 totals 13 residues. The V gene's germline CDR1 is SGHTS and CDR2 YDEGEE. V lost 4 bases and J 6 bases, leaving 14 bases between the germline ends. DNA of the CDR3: TGTGCCAGCAGCCCTGGGAAAGGGGGCGAGCAGTACGTC. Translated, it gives CASSPGKGGEQYV.

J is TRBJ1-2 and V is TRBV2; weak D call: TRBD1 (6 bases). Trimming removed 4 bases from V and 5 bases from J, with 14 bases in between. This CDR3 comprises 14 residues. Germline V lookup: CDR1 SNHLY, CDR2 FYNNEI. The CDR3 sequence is CASSGQVGFYGYTF. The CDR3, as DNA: TGTGCCAGCAGTGGACAGGTGGGATTTTATGGCTACACCTTC. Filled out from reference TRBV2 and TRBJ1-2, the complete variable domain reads EPEVTQTPSHQVTQMGQEVILRCVPISNHLYFYWYRQILGQKVEFLVSFYNNEISEKSEIFDDQFSVERPDGSNFTLKIRSTKLEDSAMYFCASSGQVGFYGYTFGSGTRLTVV.

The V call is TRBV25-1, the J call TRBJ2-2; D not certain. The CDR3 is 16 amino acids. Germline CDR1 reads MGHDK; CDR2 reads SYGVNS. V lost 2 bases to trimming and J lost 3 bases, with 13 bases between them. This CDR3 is CASSEEGRLHTGELFF. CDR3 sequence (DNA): TGTGCCAGCAGTGAAGAAGGCAGGCTCCACACCGGGGAGCTGTTTTTT.

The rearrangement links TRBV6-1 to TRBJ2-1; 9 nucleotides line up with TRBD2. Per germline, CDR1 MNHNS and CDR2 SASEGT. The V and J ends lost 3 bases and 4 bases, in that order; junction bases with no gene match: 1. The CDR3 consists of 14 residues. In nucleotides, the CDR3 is TGTGCCAGCAGTGACGCGGGGGGGTACAATGAGCAGTTCTTC. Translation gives CASSDAGGYNEQFF.

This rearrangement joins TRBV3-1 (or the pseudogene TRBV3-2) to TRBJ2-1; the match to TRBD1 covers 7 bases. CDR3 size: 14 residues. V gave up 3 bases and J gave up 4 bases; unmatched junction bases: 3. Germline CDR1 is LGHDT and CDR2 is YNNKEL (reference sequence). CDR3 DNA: TGTGCCAGCAGCCAGGGACAGCTTTACAATGAGCAGTTCTTC. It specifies CASSQGQLYNEQFF.

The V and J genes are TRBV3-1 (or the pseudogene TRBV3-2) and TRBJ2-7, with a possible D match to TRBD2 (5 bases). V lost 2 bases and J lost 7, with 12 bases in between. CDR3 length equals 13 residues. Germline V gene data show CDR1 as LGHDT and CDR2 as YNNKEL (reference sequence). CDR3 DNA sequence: TGTGCCAGCAGCCAAAGGTCCTCGGGGGAGCAGTACGTC. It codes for CASSQRSSGEQYV.

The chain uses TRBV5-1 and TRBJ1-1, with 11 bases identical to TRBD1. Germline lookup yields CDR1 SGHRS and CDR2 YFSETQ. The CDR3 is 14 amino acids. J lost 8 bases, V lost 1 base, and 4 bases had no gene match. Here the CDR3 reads CASSLSGTGGEAFF. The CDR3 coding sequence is TGCGCCAGCAGCTTGTCCGGGACAGGGGGAGAAGCTTTCTTT.

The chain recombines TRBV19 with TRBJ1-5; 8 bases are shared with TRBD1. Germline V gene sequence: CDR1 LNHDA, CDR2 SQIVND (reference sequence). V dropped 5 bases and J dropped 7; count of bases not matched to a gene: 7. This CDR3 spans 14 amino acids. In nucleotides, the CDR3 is TGTGCCAGTAGTTTGGACAGGGAAGAGCAGCCCCAGCATTTT. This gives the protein CASSLDREEQPQHF. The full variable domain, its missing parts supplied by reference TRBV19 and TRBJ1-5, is DGGITQSPKYLFRKEGQNVTLSCEQNLNHDAMYWYRQDPGQGLRLIYYSQIVNDFQKGDIAEGYSVSREKKESFPLTVTSAQKNPTAFYLCASSLDREEQPQHFGDGTRLSIL.

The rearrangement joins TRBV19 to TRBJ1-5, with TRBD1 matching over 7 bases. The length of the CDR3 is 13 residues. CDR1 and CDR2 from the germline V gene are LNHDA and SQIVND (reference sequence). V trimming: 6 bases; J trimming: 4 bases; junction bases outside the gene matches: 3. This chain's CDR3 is CASSGQANQPQHF. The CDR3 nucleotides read TGTGCCAGTAGCGGACAGGCGAATCAGCCCCAGCATTTT.

This CDR3 is CASSYRQAVSPLHF. The DNA for the CDR3 is TGTGCCAGCAGTTATCGGCAGGCAGTGTCACCCCTCCACTTT. The chain has TRBV6-5 and TRBJ1-6; no clear D gene. The germline gives CDR1 MNHEY, CDR2 SVGAGI. The CDR3 spans 14 residues. V dropped 3 bases and J dropped 10 bases, with 13 bases sitting between them.

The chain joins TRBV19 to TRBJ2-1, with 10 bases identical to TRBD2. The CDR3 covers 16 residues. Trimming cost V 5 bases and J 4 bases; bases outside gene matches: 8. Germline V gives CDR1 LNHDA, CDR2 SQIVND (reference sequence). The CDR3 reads CASSAQREGLYNEQFF. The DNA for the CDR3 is TGTGCCAGTAGTGCCCAGCGGGAGGGCCTTTACAATGAGCAGTTCTTC.

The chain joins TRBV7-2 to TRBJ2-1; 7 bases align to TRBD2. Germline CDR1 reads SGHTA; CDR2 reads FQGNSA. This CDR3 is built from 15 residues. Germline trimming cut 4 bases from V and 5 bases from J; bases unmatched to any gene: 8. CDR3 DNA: TGTGCCAGCAGCTCAAAGACTAGCCCCAACAATGAGCAGTTCTTC. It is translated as CASSSKTSPNNEQFF.

CDR3 coding DNA: TGTGCCTGGAGTGTACGATCGTTGGCCCCAGCGCCTGGACTTAATACTAGCACAGATACGCAGTATTTT. Its protein product is CAWSVRSLAPAPGLNTSTDTQYF. The V and J genes are TRBV30 and TRBJ2-3; TRBD2 might be the D (5 bases). The V end lost 0 bases, the J end lost 0 bases, and 34 bases lay between the germline ends. CDR1 is GTSNPN and CDR2 is SVGIG in the germline V gene (reference sequence). The CDR3 covers 23 residues.

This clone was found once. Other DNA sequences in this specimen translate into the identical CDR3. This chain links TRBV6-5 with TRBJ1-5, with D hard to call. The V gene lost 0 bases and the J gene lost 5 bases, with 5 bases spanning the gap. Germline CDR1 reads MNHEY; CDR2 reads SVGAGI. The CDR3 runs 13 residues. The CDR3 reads CASSYSRYQPQHF. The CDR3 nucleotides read TGTGCCAGCAGTTACTCCCGGTATCAGCCCCAGCATTTT.

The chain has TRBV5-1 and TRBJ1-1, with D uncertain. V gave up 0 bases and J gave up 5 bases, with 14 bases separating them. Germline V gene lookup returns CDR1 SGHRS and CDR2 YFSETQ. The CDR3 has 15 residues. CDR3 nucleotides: TGCGCCAGCAGCTTGGAAGGTATCGGGTCGACTGAAGCTTTCTTT. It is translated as CASSLEGIGSTEAFF.

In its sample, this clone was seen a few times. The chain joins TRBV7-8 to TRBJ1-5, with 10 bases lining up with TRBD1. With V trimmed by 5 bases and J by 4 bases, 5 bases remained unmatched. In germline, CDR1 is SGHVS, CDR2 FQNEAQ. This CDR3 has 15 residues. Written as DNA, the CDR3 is TGTGCCAGCAGCGGGCGGGACAGGGGAAATCAGCCCCAGCATTTT. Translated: CASSGRDRGNQPQHF.

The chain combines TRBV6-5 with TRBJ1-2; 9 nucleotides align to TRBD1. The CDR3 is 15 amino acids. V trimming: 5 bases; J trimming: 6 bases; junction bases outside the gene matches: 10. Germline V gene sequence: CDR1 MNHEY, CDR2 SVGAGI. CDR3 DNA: TGTGCCAGCAGTCACTGGGACAGGGTGGGAAATGGCTACACCTTC. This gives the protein CASSHWDRVGNGYTF.

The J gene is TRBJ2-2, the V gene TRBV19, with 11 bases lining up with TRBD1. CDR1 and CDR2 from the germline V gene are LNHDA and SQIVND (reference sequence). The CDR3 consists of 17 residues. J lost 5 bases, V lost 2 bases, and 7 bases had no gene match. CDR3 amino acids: CASSIPTDRGRTGELFF. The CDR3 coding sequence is TGTGCCAGTAGTATACCCACGGACAGGGGGCGGACCGGGGAGCTGTTTTTT.

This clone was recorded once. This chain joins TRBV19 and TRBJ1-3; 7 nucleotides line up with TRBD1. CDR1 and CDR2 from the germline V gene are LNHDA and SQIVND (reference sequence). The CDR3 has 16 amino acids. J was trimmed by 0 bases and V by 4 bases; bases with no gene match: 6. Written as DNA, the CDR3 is TGTGCCAGTAGTAGCGGACAGGCTCTCTCTGGAAACACCATATATTTT. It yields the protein CASSSGQALSGNTIYF.

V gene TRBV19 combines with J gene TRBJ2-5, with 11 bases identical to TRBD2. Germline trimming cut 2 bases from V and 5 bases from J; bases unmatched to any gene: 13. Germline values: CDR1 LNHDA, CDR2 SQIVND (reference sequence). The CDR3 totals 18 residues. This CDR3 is CASSIMFTSGSLSETQYF. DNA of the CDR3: TGTGCCAGTAGTATAATGTTCACTAGCGGGAGCCTAAGTGAGACCCAGTACTTC.

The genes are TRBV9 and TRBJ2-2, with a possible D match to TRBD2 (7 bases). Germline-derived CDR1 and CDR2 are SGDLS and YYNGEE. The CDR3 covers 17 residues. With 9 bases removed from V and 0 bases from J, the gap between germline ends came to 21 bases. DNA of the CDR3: TGTGCCACCCCGACTGTAGGGGGGGAATCGAACACCGGGGAGCTGTTTTTT. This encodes CATPTVGGESNTGELFF.

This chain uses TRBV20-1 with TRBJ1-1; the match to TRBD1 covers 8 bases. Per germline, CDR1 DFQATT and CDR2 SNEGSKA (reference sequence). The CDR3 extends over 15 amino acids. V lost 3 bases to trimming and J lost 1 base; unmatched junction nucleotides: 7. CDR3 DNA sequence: TGCAGTGCTAGTGCAGGGGGCGCGGAGAACACTGAAGCTTTCTTT. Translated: CSASAGGAENTEAFF.

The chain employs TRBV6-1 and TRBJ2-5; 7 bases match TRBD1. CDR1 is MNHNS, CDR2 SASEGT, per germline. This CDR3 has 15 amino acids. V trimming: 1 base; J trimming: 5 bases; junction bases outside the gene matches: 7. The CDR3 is CASSEGGTAGETQYF. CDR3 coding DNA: TGTGCCAGCAGTGAAGGAGGGACAGCCGGCGAGACCCAGTACTTC.

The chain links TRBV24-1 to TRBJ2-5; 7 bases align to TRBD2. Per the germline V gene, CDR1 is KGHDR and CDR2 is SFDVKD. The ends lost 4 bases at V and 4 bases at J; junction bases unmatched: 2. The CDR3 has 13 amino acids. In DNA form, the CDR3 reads TGTGCCACCAGTGACGGGGGGACAGAGACCCAGTACTTC. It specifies CATSDGGTETQYF.

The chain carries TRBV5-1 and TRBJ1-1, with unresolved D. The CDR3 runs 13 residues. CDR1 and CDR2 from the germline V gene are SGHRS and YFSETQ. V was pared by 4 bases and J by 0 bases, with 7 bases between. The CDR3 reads CASSQQMNTEAFF. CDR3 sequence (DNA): TGCGCCAGCAGCCAACAGATGAACACTGAAGCTTTCTTT.